This T cell receptor (beta chain) was identified in a study of human thymus T cells. The ends lost 1 base at V and 3 bases at J; junction bases unmatched: 3. This CDR3 has 14 residues. From germline, CDR1 is SGHAT and CDR2 FQNNGV. Study results and limitations: Gene usage (both V and J) appeared biased in thymic and blood repertoires.

The repertoire was sequenced with immunoSEQ multiplex PCR; TCRdb's copy has only in-frame clones and lacks some. The sample records around 44,000 clones, 94% being singletons. Concerning this clone itself: Its antigen remains unknown. The sample holds other DNA sequences that translate to the same CDR3.

This sequence joins TRBV11-2 and TRBJ2-7; 7 nucleotides match TRBD2. The source of this sequence is a boy younger than two with a congenital heart defect but otherwise immunologically healthy. Sequenced material: blood. The CDR3 reads CASSLGTGGYEQYF. CDR3 bases: TGTGCCAGCAGCTTAGGGACGGGGGGCTACGAGCAGTACTTC.